A single sample gave rise to the 7 T cell receptor beta chains below, sequenced in a study of blood T cell repertoires in COVID-19 (dated by TCRdb to the early 2020s). Library method: the immunoSEQ multiplex PCR assay. As stored in TCRdb, this immuneACCESS dataset retains in-frame rearrangements with V and J assigned. A fraction of the clones does not appear; measured against another copy, unresolved V genes explain less than half of the discrepancy, and the remainder lacks a known reason. In this sample the table shows fewer than 85,000 clones, around two thirds of which occur a single time. Of the sample, just over 2.5% falls within the top ten clones. Specimen: peripheral blood. The receptors were sampled from a human donor with acute or convalescent COVID-19. The donor label of this sample is uncertain.

This chain joins TRBV6-5 and TRBJ2-1; TRBD2 matches 8 bases. Per the germline V gene, CDR1 is MNHEY and CDR2 is SVGAGI. J gave up 5 bases and V 6 bases, and 9 bases lay outside the gene matches. This CDR3 is built from 15 residues. The CDR3 protein is CASRLRTGGHNEQFF. The CDR3 DNA sequence: TGTGCCAGCAGGCTCCGCACGGGGGGGCACAATGAGCAGTTCTTC.

This chain links TRBV11-2 with TRBJ2-7; possibly TRBD2 for D (5 bases). The V end was cut by 0 bases, the J end by 1 base, with 10 bases between. In germline, CDR1 is SGHAT, CDR2 FQNNGV. CDR3 length: 15 residues. Here the CDR3 DNA reads TGTGCCAGCAGCTTAGACCCTTGGAGGTCCTACGAGCAGTACTTC. Protein product: CASSLDPWRSYEQYF. The variable domain in full, with the rest retrieved from reference TRBV11-2 and TRBJ2-7, is EAGVAQSPRYKIIEKRQSVAFWCNPISGHATLYWYQQILGQGPKLLIQFQNNGVVDDSQLPKDRFSAERLKGVDSTLKIQPAKLEDSAVYLCASSLDPWRSYEQYFGPGTRLTVT.

The chain links TRBV28 to TRBJ2-7, with D maybe TRBD2 (7 bases). The CDR3 is 12 amino acids. The ends were cut back, 8 bases at V and 1 base at J, with 9 bases in the middle. Looked up from germline, CDR1 is MDHEN and CDR2 is SYDVKM. The CDR3 region is CASGGASYEQYV. DNA for the CDR3: TGTGCCAGCGGGGGGGCGTCCTACGAGCAGTACGTC.

V and J are TRBV9 and TRBJ2-6; 11 positions agree with TRBD2. The length of the CDR3 is 17 residues. V shed 7 bases, J shed 0 bases, and the junction held 6 bases outside the gene matches. Germline CDR1 reads SGDLS; CDR2 reads YYNGEE. CDR3 loop: CASALGLAASGANVLTF. The CDR3 DNA follows: TGTGCCAGCGCCCTGGGACTAGCGGCCTCTGGGGCCAACGTCCTGACTTTC.

The gene calls are TRBV6-5 and TRBJ2-5; 8 nucleotides match TRBD1. The germline CDR1 and CDR2 sequences are MNHEY and SVGAGI. The CDR3 runs to 15 residues. Trimming cost V 6 bases and J 1 base; bases outside gene matches: 7. This CDR3 is CASRFDRGVQETQYF. In DNA, the CDR3 is TGTGCCAGCAGGTTTGACAGGGGCGTCCAAGAGACCCAGTACTTC.

The V gene is TRBV20-1, the J gene TRBJ1-1; the D gene is possibly TRBD1 (5 bases). Germline V gene sequence: CDR1 DFQATT, CDR2 SNEGSKA (reference sequence). The CDR3 has 11 amino acids. V was shortened by 8 bases and J by 1 base, with 8 bases between the two germline ends. This CDR3 is CSPDRNTEAFF. The CDR3 nucleotides read TGCAGTCCCGACAGGAACACTGAAGCTTTCTTT.

The CDR3 protein is CASSPGLNSPLHF. The DNA for the CDR3 is TGTGCCAGCTCACCGGGCCTGAATTCACCCCTCCACTTT. The V call is TRBV18, the J call TRBJ1-6; no firm D call. The CDR3 length is 13 residues. Trimming took off 3 bases at V and 7 bases at J, with 7 bases between the two ends. Germline V gene data show CDR1 as KGHSH and CDR2 as LQKENI.